Sequencing of this TCR beta chain was carried out in a study of Ad26.COV2.S vaccination and SARS-CoV-2 variants (dated by TCRdb to about 2021). In the study overall: Donors in the vaccine arm were drawn from COV1001, a multicentre, randomized, double-blind, placebo-controlled phase I-IIa trial testing Ad26.COV2.S in healthy adults. Ad26.COV2.S was administered intramuscularly at a dose of 5x10^10 or 1x10^11 viral particles, either as one shot or as two shots given 56 days apart. Sequencing of the TCRbeta repertoire served to evaluate the specificity and breadth of SARS-CoV-2-reactive T cell receptors following Ad26.COV2.S vaccination. The TCR-sequenced set comprised about 32 samples: 19 Ad26.COV2.S vaccine recipients, 5 placebo recipients and 8 SARS-CoV-2 convalescent individuals. Trial participants were randomized into five groups of five, in which low-dose or high-dose Ad26.COV2.S was given once or twice, or placebo was given on both occasions. Blinding of investigators to trial group allocation was maintained during experiments and outcome assessment. Overall study outcomes, separate from this receptor: According to the authors, total T cell responses may have been underestimated by the TCR breadth and depth analyses. The study was not powered to compare responses between vaccine doses or regimens. Compared with placebo recipients, Ad26.COV2.S recipients showed higher spike-specific TCR breadth (P = 0.0014). Vaccine and placebo recipients had comparable non-spike TCR breadth, which fits with the vaccine containing only spike. After vaccination, spike-specific CD8+ and CD4+ T cell responses were reported to show substantial breadth.

Relative to germline, V is 4 bases shorter and J is 5 bases shorter, with 15 bases between their ends. The germline V gene sets CDR1 to SGDLS and CDR2 to YYNGEE. The CDR3, from cysteine to phenylalanine, totals 14 residues. The DNA shown is the 42-base CDR3, in frame from base 1. Details on this clone: Its specific antigen is unknown. No qualities accompany the bases; no much larger clone lies one base away.

Interpreted using the paper, the treatment or condition label stands for: some 19 received Ad26.COV2.S at low or high dose, single or two shots; about 5 received placebo; per-sample allocation not given. Repertoires of vaccine and placebo recipients were sequenced from samples taken on day 63 after the first injection. In Cohort 1b, around 23 adults aged 18-55 years were enrolled at a single site in Boston, USA, between 29 July and 7 August 2020. Ad26.COV2.S was a replication-incompetent adenovirus type 26 vector that expressed a prefusion-stabilized SARS-CoV-2 spike protein derived from the original Wuhan strain. TCRbeta CDR3 regions were sequenced with the immunoSEQ Assay. After extraction, genomic DNA underwent amplification by bias-controlled multiplex PCR, followed by high-throughput sequencing. As for the original processing: To quantify the absolute abundance of every unique TCRbeta CDR3 region, sequences were collapsed and filtered. Usable DNA was measured by amplifying reference genes present in all nucleated cells, and TCRbeta template counts were normalized to that usable DNA to estimate T cell fraction. Repertoire TCRs were annotated as SARS-CoV-2-specific by exact matching of V gene, CDR3 amino acid sequence and J gene to a known reactive TCR set. The reference SARS-CoV-2 TCR set was obtained from MIRA and was filtered for enrichment in COVID-19-positive ImmuneCODE repertoires, whereby public or cross-reactive TCRs were removed. Drawing on the MIRA antigens, annotated TCRs were analysed further at the level of specific ORF or position within ORF. Breadth was defined as the number of annotated unique rearrangements divided by the total number of unique productive rearrangements, and depth was defined as the summed frequency of the annotated unique rearrangements. Two-sided Wilcoxon rank-sum tests were used to compare TCR breadth between groups. In its TCRdb copy, this immuneACCESS table keeps in-frame sequences only and misses some clones. Where compared with another copy, unresolved V genes explain less than half of these, and the others have no known cause. Clone size and V and J calls were adopted from that table, with D and trimming inferred from the DNA. Within this sample are 400,000 to 450,000 clones, with roughly 90% of them counted one time only. The leading ten clones occupy approximately 1.6% of the sample.

This receptor chain uses TRBV9 and TRBJ1-2, with the D gene too uncertain to name. The TCR originated in a person between 18 and 59 years old who received the Ad26.COV2.S COVID-19 vaccine or a placebo. Sample: peripheral blood, taken in a trial of Ad26.COV2.S vaccine versus placebo. The nucleotides read TGTGCCAGCAGCTCCGAGGGTGAGCTTTATGGCTACACCTTC. Its protein is CASSSEGELYGYTF.